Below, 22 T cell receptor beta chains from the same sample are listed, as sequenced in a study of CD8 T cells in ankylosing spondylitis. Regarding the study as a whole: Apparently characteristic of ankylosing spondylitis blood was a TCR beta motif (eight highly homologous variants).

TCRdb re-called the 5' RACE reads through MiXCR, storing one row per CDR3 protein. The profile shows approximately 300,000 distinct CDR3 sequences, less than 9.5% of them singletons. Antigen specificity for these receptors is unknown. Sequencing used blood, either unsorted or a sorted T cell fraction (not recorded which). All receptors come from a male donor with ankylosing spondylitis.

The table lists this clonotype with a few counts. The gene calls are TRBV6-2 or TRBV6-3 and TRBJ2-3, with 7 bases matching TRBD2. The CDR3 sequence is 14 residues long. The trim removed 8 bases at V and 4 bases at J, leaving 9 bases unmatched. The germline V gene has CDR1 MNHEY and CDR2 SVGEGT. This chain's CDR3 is CASWEAGDADTQYF. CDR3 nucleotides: TGTGCCAGCTGGGAGGCGGGAGACGCAGATACGCAGTATTTT.

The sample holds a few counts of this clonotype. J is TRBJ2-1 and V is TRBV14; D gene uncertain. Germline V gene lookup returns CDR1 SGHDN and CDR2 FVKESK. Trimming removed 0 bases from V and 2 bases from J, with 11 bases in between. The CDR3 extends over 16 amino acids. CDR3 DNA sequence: TGTGCCAGCAGCCAAGATTTGTCAGCAGCCTACAATGAGCAGTTCTTC. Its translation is CASSQDLSAAYNEQFF. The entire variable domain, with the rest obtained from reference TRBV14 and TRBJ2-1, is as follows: EAGVTQFPSHSVIEKGQTVTLRCDPISGHDNLYWYRRVMGKEIKFLLHFVKESKQDESGMPNNRFLAERTGGTYSTLKVQPAELEDSGVYFCASSQDLSAAYNEQFFGPGTRLTVL.

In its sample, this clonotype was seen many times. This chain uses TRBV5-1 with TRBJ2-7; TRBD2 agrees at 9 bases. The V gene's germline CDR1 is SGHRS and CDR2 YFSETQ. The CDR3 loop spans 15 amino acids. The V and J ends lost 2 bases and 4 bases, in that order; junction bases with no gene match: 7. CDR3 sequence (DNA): TGCGCCAGCAGCTTTTTCAGCGGGAGGTTATACGAGCAGTACTTC. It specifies CASSFFSGRLYEQYF.

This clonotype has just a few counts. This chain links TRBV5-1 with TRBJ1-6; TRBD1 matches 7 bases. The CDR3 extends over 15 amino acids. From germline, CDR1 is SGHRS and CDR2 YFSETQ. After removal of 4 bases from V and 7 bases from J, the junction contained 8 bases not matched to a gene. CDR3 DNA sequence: TGCGCCAGCAGCCCCGCTGGGACAGCGAATTCACCCCTCCACTTT. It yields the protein CASSPAGTANSPLHF.

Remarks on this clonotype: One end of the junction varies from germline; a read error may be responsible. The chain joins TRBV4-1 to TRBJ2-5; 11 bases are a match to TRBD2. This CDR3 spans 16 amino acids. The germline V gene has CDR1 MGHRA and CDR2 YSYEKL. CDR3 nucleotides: TGCACCAGCAGCCCAAGACTAGCGGGACGCCAAGAGACCCAGTACTTC. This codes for CTSSPRLAGRQETQYF.

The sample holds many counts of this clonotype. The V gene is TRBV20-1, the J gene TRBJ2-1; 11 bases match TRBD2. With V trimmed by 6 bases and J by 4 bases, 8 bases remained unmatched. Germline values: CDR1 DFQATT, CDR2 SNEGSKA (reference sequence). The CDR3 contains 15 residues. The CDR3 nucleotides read TGCAGTGCATTAGTCGGGACTAGCGGTTACAATGAGCAGTTCTTC. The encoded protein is CSALVGTSGYNEQFF.

The CDR3: CATGLYGSHINEQFF. DNA of the CDR3: TGTGCCACCGGCTTGTACGGGAGCCATATCAATGAGCAGTTCTTC. The V and J genes are TRBV6-1 and TRBJ2-1; possibly TRBD2 for D (6 bases). The CDR3 consists of 15 residues. The germline CDR1 and CDR2 sequences are MNHNS and SASEGT. The ends were cut back, 10 bases at V and 6 bases at J, with 22 bases in the middle.

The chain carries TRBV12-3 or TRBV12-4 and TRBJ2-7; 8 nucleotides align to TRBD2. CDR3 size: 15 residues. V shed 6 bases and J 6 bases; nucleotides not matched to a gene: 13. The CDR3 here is CASSKLRGLAGEQYF. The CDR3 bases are TGTGCCAGCAGCAAGCTTAGAGGACTAGCCGGCGAGCAGTACTTC.

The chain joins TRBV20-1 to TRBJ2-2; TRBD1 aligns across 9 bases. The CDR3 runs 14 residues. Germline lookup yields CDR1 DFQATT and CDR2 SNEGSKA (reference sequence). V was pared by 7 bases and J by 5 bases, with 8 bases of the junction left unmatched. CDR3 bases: TGCAGTGTCCCGGGACAGGGTTCGACCGGGGAGCTGTTTTTT. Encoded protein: CSVPGQGSTGELFF.

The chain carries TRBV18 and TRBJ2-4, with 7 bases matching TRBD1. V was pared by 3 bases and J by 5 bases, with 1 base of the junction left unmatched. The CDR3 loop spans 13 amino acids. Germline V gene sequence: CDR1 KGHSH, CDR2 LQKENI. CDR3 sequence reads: CASSPGTENIQYF. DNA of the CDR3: TGTGCCAGCTCACCTGGGACAGAAAACATTCAGTACTTC.

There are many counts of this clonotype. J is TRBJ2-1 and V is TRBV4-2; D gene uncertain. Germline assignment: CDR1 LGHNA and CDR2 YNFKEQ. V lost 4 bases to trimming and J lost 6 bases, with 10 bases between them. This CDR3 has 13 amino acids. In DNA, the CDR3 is TGTGCCAGCAGCCTTACTATCGGCAATGAGCAGTTCTTC. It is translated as CASSLTIGNEQFF.

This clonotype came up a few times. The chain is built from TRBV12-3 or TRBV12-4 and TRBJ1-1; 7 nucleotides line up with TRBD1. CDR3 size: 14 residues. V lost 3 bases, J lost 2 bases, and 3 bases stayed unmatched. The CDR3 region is CASSFHRGNTEAFF. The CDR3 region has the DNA TGTGCCAGCAGTTTCCACAGGGGCAACACTGAAGCTTTCTTT.

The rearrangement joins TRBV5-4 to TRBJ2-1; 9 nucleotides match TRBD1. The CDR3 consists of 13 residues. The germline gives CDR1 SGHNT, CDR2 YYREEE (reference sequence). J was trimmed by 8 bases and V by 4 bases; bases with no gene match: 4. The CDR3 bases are TGTGCCAGCAGCAAGGGACAGGGCGATGAGCAGTTCTTC. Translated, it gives CASSKGQGDEQFF.

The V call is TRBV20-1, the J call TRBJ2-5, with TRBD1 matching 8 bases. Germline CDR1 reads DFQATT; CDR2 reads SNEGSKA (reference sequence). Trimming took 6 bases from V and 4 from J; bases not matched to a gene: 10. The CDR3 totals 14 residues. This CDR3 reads CSAHPRTGIETQYF. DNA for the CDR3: TGCAGTGCACACCCCCGGACAGGGATAGAGACCCAGTACTTC.

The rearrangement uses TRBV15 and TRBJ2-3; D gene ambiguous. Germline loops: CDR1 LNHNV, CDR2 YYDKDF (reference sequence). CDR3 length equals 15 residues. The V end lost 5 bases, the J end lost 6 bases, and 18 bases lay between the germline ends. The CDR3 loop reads CATSLEDSLIDTQYF. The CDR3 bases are TGTGCCACCAGCCTAGAGGATAGTCTAATCGATACGCAGTATTTT.

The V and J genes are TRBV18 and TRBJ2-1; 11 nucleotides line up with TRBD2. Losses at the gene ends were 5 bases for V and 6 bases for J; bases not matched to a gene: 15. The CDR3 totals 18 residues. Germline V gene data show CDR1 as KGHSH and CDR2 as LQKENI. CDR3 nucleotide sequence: TGTGCCAGCTCATCCCTACTAGCGGGAGTCTCACTGATCAATGAGCAGTTCTTC. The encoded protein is CASSSLLAGVSLINEQFF.

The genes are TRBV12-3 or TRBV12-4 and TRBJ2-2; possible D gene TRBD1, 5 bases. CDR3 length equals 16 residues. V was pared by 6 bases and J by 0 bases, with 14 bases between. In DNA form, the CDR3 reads TGTGCCAGCAGCTATAGCCCGACAGCGAACACCGGGGAGCTGTTTTTT. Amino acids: CASSYSPTANTGELFF.

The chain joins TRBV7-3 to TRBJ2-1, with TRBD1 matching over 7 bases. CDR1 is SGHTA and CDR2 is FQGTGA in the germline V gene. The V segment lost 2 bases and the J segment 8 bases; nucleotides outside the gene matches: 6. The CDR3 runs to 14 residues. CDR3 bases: TGTGCCAGCAGCTTAGACAGGGCAAGCCATGAGCAGTTCTTC. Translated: CASSLDRASHEQFF.

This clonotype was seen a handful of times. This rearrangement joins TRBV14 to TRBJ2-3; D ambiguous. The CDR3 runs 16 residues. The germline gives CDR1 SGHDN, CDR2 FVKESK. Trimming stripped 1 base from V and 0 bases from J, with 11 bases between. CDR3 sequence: CASSQVRGSSTDTQYF. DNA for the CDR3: TGTGCCAGCAGCCAAGTTCGCGGATCTAGCACAGATACGCAGTATTTT.

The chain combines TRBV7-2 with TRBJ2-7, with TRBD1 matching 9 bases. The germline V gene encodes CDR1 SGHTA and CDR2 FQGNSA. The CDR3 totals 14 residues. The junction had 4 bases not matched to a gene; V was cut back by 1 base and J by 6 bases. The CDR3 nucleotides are TGTGCCAGCAGCTTAGACAGGGGGCGTCCCGAGCAGTACTTC. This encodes CASSLDRGRPEQYF.

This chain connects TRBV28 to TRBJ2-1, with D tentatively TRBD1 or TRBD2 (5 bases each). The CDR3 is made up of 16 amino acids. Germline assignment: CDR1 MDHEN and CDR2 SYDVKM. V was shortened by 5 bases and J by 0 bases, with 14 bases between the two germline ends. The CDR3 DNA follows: TGTGCCAGCAGTACACCGGGACCGAGCTCCTACAATGAGCAGTTCTTC. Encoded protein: CASSTPGPSSYNEQFF.

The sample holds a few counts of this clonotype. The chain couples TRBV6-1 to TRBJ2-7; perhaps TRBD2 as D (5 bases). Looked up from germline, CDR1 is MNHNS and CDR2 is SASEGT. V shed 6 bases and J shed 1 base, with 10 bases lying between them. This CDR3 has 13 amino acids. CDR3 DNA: TGTGCCAGCAGCCCAGCGGAGTCCTACGAGCAGTACTTC. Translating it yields CASSPAESYEQYF.